Below, one T cell receptor beta chain is given with its context. Its antigen remains unidentified. This CDR3 spans 14 amino acids. The germline V gene has CDR1 MNHEY and CDR2 SMNVEV (reference sequence). Trimming left V 3 bases short and J 4 bases short, with 12 bases between. This sample is drawn from a study of cytomegalovirus exposure and HLA in healthy donors. Study overall: Assignment to the Caucasian-associated ancestry cluster applied to less than 85% of the 350 to 500 genotyped donors.

Study-wide points: Investigators reported 150 to 200 TCR beta chains as tied to cytomegalovirus. Exclusion applied to some V segments, including TRBV6-2 and TRBV6-3, as they were indistinguishable. In a later analysis, several top co-occurrence clusters appeared linked to parvovirus B19, influenza, CMV and Epstein-Barr virus.

Vbeta (60) and Jbeta (13) primers were used in the PCR. Only in-frame clones appear in the TCRdb table, and some are missing; sequencing was by immunoSEQ multiplex PCR. This sample has around 92,000 clones; 81% occur once, and the top ten carry 1% to 1.5%. What was sequenced was PBMCs. The TCR sequence derives from a girl aged 2 to 10 in good health and CMV-seropositive. This chain connects TRBV27 to TRBJ1-2; no reliable D call. DNA for the CDR3: TGTGCCAGCAGTTTTGATAGTGATCGCTATGGCTACACCTTC. It translates to CASSFDSDRYGYTF.